Detailed here is one TCR beta chain. This specimen comes from a study of blood T cell repertoires in COVID-19. Authors' data handling: The assay estimated nucleated cells by amplifying reference gene primers. Profiling relied on immunoSEQ multiplex PCR, and the TCRdb table lists in-frame clones only, not all of them. The V and J calls and the clone size are those of that table, but D and trimming were determined from the DNA. The repertoire has 15,000 or so clones, roughly 82% of them found once; the top ten carry roughly 23%. The CDR3 is 16 residues long. Germline CDR1 LNHNV, CDR2 YYDKDF (reference sequence). V trimming: 1 base; J trimming: 7 bases; junction bases outside the gene matches: 10.

The sequence came from a man older than 75 with active COVID-19. The specimen was peripheral blood. The genes are TRBV15 and TRBJ2-1, with 7 bases aligning to TRBD2. The CDR3 here is CATSRGAGPGGNEQFF. DNA for the CDR3: TGTGCCACCAGCAGAGGAGCGGGACCTGGTGGGAATGAGCAGTTCTTC. Supplemented by reference TRBV15 and TRBJ2-1, the full variable domain reads DAMVIQNPRYQVTQFGKPVTLSCSQTLNHNVMYWYQQKSSQAPKLLFHYYDKDFNNEADTPDNFQSRRPNTSFCFLDIRSPGLGDTAMYLCATSRGAGPGGNEQFFGPGTRLTVL.